Below, 24 T cell receptor beta chains from the same sample are listed, as sequenced in a study of blood T cell repertoires in COVID-19. Some clones are missing from TCRdb's copy, which holds only in-frame ones; the method was immunoSEQ multiplex PCR. The top ten clones hold approximately 3% of a sample with around 240,000 clones, around 85% of them seen once. Material for sequencing was peripheral blood. The receptor set was obtained from a woman between 25 and 40 years old who had recovered from COVID-19.

The V call is TRBV6-6, the J call TRBJ1-2; D is unresolved. The germline V gene encodes CDR1 MNHNY and CDR2 SVGAGI (reference sequence). This CDR3 contains 14 residues. Trimming pared 0 bases from V and 5 bases from J, leaving 10 bases between. CDR3 in amino acids: CASSYSPTTYGYTF. In nucleotides, the CDR3 is TGTGCCAGCAGTTACTCACCGACAACTTATGGCTACACCTTC.

The rearrangement joins TRBV27 to TRBJ1-2; 8 nucleotides line up with TRBD1. Unmatched junction bases numbered 4, after V lost 8 bases and J lost 8 bases. This CDR3 comprises 11 residues. Per the germline V gene, CDR1 is MNHEY and CDR2 is SMNVEV (reference sequence). In DNA form, the CDR3 reads TGTGCCAGCGGAGACAGGGGCGGCTACACCTTC. Translation gives CASGDRGGYTF.

The V gene is TRBV10-2, the J gene TRBJ2-5, with TRBD1 matching 7 bases. After removal of 6 bases from V and 7 bases from J, the junction contained 17 bases not matched to a gene. In germline, CDR1 is WSHSY, CDR2 SAAADI. This CDR3 has 16 amino acids. The CDR3 protein is CASRITGVPGVWTQYF. Written as DNA, the CDR3 is TGCGCCAGCAGGATTACAGGGGTCCCCGGGGTGTGGACCCAGTACTTC.

The chain carries TRBV7-8 and TRBJ2-7, with TRBD1 matching 10 bases. This CDR3 is 15 amino acids long. Germline CDR1 and CDR2: SGHVS and FQNEAQ. J lost 5 bases, V lost 5 bases, and 9 bases had no gene match. CDR3 coding DNA: TGTGCCAGCAGCCAGACCGGGACAGGGGTCCACGAGCAGTACTTC. Translating gives CASSQTGTGVHEQYF.

This clone was observed a few times. This chain uses TRBV10-1 with TRBJ2-3, with D hard to call. Germline assignment: CDR1 WNHNN and CDR2 SYGVQD (reference sequence). This CDR3 has 12 amino acids. The V end was cut by 0 bases, the J end by 15 bases, with 13 bases between. The CDR3 region has the DNA TGCGCCAGCAGTGAGTCGACGTTGACACGATATTTT. Protein product: CASSESTLTRYF.

The CDR3 is CASSPDNEQFF. The CDR3 region has the DNA TGCGCCAGCAGCCCGGACAATGAGCAGTTCTTC. The chain recombines TRBV5-1 with TRBJ2-1; D is uncertain. V shed 4 bases and J shed 5 bases, with 4 bases lying between them. There are 11 residues in the CDR3. Germline-derived CDR1 and CDR2 are SGHRS and YFSETQ. Full variable domain (rest looked up from reference TRBV5-1 and TRBJ2-1): KAGVTQTPRYLIKTRGQQVTLSCSPISGHRSVSWYQQTPGQGLQFLFEYFSETQRNKGNFPGRFSGRQFSNSRSEMNVSTLELGDSALYLCASSPDNEQFFGPGTRLTVL.

This clone was counted a single time. This rearrangement joins TRBV11-2 to TRBJ2-7; 7 nucleotides align to TRBD1. CDR1 SGHAT and CDR2 FQNNGV come from the germline V gene. The V gene end was trimmed by 5 bases and the J gene end by 6 bases; junction bases not matched to a gene: 7. The CDR3 spans 13 residues. The CDR3 protein is CASSPAGTAEQYF. Written as DNA, the CDR3 is TGTGCCAGCAGCCCCGCCGGGACAGCCGAGCAGTACTTC.

This chain joins TRBV2 and TRBJ1-5, with a possible D match to TRBD1 (6 bases). Trimming cost V 5 bases and J 0 bases, with 14 bases left between them. The CDR3 sequence is 16 residues long. The germline CDR1 and CDR2 sequences are SNHLY and FYNNEI. CDR3 bases: TGTGCCAGCAGTATCCGGGACATCTATAGCAATCAGCCCCAGCATTTT. This sequence encodes CASSIRDIYSNQPQHF.

The rearrangement links TRBV7-8 to TRBJ2-1; D is undetermined. Trimming shortened V by 1 base and J by 4 bases, and 11 bases separated the two germline ends. CDR3 length: 15 amino acids. Germline V gene lookup returns CDR1 SGHVS and CDR2 FQNEAQ. Here the CDR3 reads CASSLGPEVYNEQFF. DNA for the CDR3: TGTGCCAGCAGCTTAGGGCCAGAGGTTTACAATGAGCAGTTCTTC.

The chain has TRBV5-1 and TRBJ2-3, with D maybe TRBD2 (5 bases). V was shortened by 2 bases and J by 4 bases, with 11 bases between the two germline ends. The V gene's germline CDR1 is SGHRS and CDR2 YFSETQ. The CDR3 is 14 residues long. CDR3 sequence reads: CASSLLGPADTQYF. Here the CDR3 DNA reads TGCGCCAGCAGCTTACTAGGCCCCGCAGATACGCAGTATTTT.

In this sample, this clone turned up once. The chain couples TRBV7-3 to TRBJ2-2; possibly TRBD1 for D (6 bases). CDR3 length equals 16 residues. V lost 5 bases and J lost 2, with 15 bases in between. Germline CDR1 is SGHTA and CDR2 is FQGTGA. The CDR3 loop is CASSISGAANTGELFF. CDR3 DNA sequence: TGTGCCAGCAGCATTTCAGGGGCCGCTAACACCGGGGAGCTGTTTTTT. The full variable domain, completed using reference TRBV7-3 and TRBJ2-2, is GAGVSQTPSNKVTEKGKYVELRCDPISGHTALYWYRQSLGQGPEFLIYFQGTGAADDSGLPNDRFFAVRPEGSVSTLKIQRTERGDSAVYLCASSISGAANTGELFFGEGSRLTVL.

The chain carries TRBV4-1 and TRBJ1-1; 7 bases line up with TRBD1. The V and J ends lost 7 bases and 1 base, in that order; junction bases with no gene match: 21. CDR3 length equals 19 residues. CDR1 and CDR2 from the germline V gene are MGHRA and YSYEKL. The CDR3 spells CASTAGAQGTSSRNTEAFF. CDR3 coding DNA: TGCGCCAGCACCGCAGGTGCACAGGGGACCTCTTCACGGAACACTGAAGCTTTCTTT.

The genes are TRBV5-1 and TRBJ2-3; 11 nucleotides line up with TRBD2. The germline V gene has CDR1 SGHRS and CDR2 YFSETQ. CDR3 length: 17 residues. The V segment lost 0 bases and the J segment 2 bases; nucleotides outside the gene matches: 5. Written as DNA, the CDR3 is TGCGCCAGCAGCTTGGGCCTAGCGGGGGGTATCACAGATACGCAGTATTTT. Protein product: CASSLGLAGGITDTQYF.

The rearrangement links TRBV3-1 (or the pseudogene TRBV3-2) to TRBJ2-5, with D unclear. The V end lost 4 bases, the J end lost 0 bases, and 18 bases lay between the germline ends. Germline-derived CDR1 and CDR2 are LGHDT and YNNKEL (reference sequence). This CDR3 has 17 residues. The CDR3 is CASSLSTIESHQETQYF. CDR3 bases: TGTGCCAGCAGCCTATCGACAATTGAAAGCCACCAAGAGACCCAGTACTTC.

The chain couples TRBV29-1 to TRBJ2-7; a weak D match, TRBD1 (6 bases). Germline V lookup: CDR1 SQVTM, CDR2 ANQGSEA. The germline V and J ends were trimmed by 5 bases and 2 bases, with 10 bases remaining between them. This CDR3 has 12 residues. The CDR3 loop is CSVRQAAYEQYF. CDR3 DNA: TGCAGCGTTAGACAGGCCGCCTACGAGCAGTACTTC.

V gene TRBV6-5 combines with J gene TRBJ1-6; no definite D call. V was clipped by 4 bases and J by 11 bases, with 15 bases between them. Germline-derived CDR1 and CDR2 are MNHEY and SVGAGI. The CDR3 runs to 14 residues. CDR3 DNA: TGTGCCAGCAGTTGGGCCCTGGCGGGCCCACCCCTCCACTTT. Protein: CASSWALAGPPLHF.

V and J are TRBV5-4 and TRBJ2-3; D possibly corresponds to TRBD1 (6 bases). The germline CDR1 and CDR2 sequences are SGHNT and YYREEE (reference sequence). Trimming removed 0 bases at V and 2 bases at J, with 10 bases between. This CDR3 region has 15 residues. CDR3 in DNA: TGTGCCAGCAGCTTGGGGCAGGGGTTCACAGATACGCAGTATTTT. Amino acids: CASSLGQGFTDTQYF.

This CDR3 reads CASSFQGQETQYF. In DNA form, the CDR3 reads TGTGCCAGCAGCTTTCAGGGGCAAGAGACCCAGTACTTC. V and J are TRBV11-3 and TRBJ2-5, with a tentative D call TRBD1 (6 bases). Germline CDR1 is SGHNT and CDR2 is YENEEA. Trimming cost V 3 bases and J 2 bases, with 7 bases left between them. There are 13 residues in the CDR3. The full variable domain, with the rest looked up from reference TRBV11-3 and TRBJ2-5, is EAGVVQSPRYKIIEKKQPVAFWCNPISGHNTLYWYLQNLGQGPELLIRYENEEAVDDSQLPKDRFSAERLKGVDSTLKIQPAELGDSAVYLCASSFQGQETQYFGPGTRLLVL.

V and J are TRBV11-2 and TRBJ2-1, with 8 bases identical to TRBD1. Germline values: CDR1 SGHAT, CDR2 FQNNGV. The CDR3 is made up of 15 amino acids. J gave up 2 bases and V 5 bases, and 5 bases lay outside the gene matches. The CDR3, as DNA: TGTGCCAGCAGCCTCCGACAGGGGCCCTACAATGAGCAGTTCTTC. Amino acid sequence: CASSLRQGPYNEQFF.

This chain uses TRBV18 with TRBJ2-3, with 8 bases that match TRBD1. V lost 3 bases and J lost 0; bases outside the gene matches: 2. The CDR3 totals 15 residues. Germline V gives CDR1 KGHSH, CDR2 LQKENI. The CDR3 nucleotides read TGTGCCAGCTCACCGGGACAGGTGAGCACAGATACGCAGTATTTT. The encoded protein is CASSPGQVSTDTQYF.

V usage is TRBV4-2 and J usage is TRBJ1-6, with TRBD1 identical over 7 bases. Germline values: CDR1 LGHNA, CDR2 YNFKEQ. The CDR3 is made up of 16 amino acids. V gave up 2 bases and J gave up 13 bases; unmatched junction bases: 14. The CDR3 DNA reads as TGTGCCAGCAGCCAACCAAACCCGGGACAGCCCCATCCCCTCCACTTT. This encodes CASSQPNPGQPHPLHF.

The V call is TRBV30, the J call TRBJ1-4; the match to TRBD1 covers 8 bases. The CDR3 sequence is 17 residues long. The germline gives CDR1 GTSNPN, CDR2 SVGIG (reference sequence). V lost 1 base, J lost 0 bases, and 7 bases stayed unmatched. CDR3 region: CAWSGDRSSATNEKLFF. The DNA for the CDR3 is TGTGCCTGGAGTGGGGACAGGTCTAGCGCAACTAATGAAAAACTGTTTTTT.

J is TRBJ2-7 and V is TRBV7-3; a weak D match, TRBD1 (5 bases). Germline V gives CDR1 SGHTA, CDR2 FQGTGA. Trimming pared 2 bases from V and 3 bases from J, leaving 11 bases between. This CDR3 has 14 residues. CDR3 DNA: TGTGCCAGCAGCTTAGAAGCAGGGATCTACGAGCAGTACTTC. This codes for CASSLEAGIYEQYF.

This clone appeared once. In DNA, the CDR3 is TGTGCCAGCAGCTTAGCTCAGGTCAGGGGCATCGCTAACTATGGCTACACCTTC. It translates to CASSLAQVRGIANYGYTF. V is TRBV7-8 and J is TRBJ1-2; weak D call: TRBD1 (6 bases). V shed 0 bases and J shed 0 bases, with 17 bases lying between them. Germline V gives CDR1 SGHVS, CDR2 FQNEAQ. The CDR3 extends over 18 amino acids.